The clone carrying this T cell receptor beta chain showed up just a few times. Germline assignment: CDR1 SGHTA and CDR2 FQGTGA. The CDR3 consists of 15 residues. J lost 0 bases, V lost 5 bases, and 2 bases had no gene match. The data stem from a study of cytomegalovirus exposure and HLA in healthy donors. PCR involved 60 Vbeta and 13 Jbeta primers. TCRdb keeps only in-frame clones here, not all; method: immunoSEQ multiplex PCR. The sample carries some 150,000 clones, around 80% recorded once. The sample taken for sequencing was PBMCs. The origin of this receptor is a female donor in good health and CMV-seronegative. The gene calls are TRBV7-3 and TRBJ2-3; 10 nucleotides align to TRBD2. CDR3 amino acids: CASSPTSGSTDTQYF. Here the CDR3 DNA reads TGTGCCAGCAGCCCGACTAGCGGGAGCACAGATACGCAGTATTTT. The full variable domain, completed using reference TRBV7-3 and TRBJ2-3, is GAGVSQTPSNKVTEKGKYVELRCDPISGHTALYWYRQSLGQGPEFLIYFQGTGAADDSGLPNDRFFAVRPEGSVSTLKIQRTERGDSAVYLCASSPTSGSTDTQYFGPGTRLTVL.